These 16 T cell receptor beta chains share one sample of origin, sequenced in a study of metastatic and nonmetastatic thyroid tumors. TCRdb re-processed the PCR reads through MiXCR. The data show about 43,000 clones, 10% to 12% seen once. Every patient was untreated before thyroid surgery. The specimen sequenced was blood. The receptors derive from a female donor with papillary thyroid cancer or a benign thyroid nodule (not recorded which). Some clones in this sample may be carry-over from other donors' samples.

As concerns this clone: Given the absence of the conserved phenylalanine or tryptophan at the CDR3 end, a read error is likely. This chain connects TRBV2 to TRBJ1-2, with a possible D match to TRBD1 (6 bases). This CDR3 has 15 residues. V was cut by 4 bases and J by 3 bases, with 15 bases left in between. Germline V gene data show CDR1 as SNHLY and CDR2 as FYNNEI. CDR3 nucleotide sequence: TGTGCCAGCAGTGTAACAGGGCTAAGTGACTATGGCTACACCGTC. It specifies CASSVTGLSDYGYTV.

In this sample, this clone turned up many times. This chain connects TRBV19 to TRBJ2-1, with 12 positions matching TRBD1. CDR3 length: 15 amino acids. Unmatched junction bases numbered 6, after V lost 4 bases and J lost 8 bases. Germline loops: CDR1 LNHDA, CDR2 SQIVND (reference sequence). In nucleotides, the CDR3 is TGTGCCAGTAGTAGGACCGGGACAGGGGGCTATGAGCAGTTCTTC. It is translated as CASSRTGTGGYEQFF.

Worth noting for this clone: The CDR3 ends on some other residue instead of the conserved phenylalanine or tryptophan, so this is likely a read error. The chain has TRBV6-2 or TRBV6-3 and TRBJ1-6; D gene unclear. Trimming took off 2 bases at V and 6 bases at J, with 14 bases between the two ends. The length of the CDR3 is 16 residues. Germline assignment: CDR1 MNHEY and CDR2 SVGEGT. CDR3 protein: CASSYVSGGSNSPLHS. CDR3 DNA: TGTGCCAGCAGTTACGTGAGCGGAGGGAGTAATTCACCCCTCCACTCT.

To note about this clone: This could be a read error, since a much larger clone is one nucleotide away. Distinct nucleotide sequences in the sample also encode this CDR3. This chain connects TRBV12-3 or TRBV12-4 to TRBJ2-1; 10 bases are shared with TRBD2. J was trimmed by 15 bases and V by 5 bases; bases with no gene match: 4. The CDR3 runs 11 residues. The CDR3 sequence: CASSQREGGFF. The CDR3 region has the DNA TGTGCCAGCAGTCAGCGGGAGGGTGGGTTCTTC.

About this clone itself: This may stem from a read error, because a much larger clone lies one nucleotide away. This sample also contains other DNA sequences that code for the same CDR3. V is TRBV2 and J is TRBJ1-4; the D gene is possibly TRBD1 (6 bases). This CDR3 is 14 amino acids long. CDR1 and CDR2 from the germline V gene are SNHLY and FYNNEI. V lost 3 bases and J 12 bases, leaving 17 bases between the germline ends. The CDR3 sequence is CASSESRGREELFF. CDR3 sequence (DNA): TGTGCCAGCAGTGAGAGCAGGGGTAGAGAAGAACTGTTTTTT.

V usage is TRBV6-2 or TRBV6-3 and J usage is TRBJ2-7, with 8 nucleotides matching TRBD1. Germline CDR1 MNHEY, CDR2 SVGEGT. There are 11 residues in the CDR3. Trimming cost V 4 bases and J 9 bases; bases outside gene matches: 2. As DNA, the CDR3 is TGTGCCAGCAGTTCAGGGGGCTTGCAGTACTTC. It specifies CASSSGGLQYF.

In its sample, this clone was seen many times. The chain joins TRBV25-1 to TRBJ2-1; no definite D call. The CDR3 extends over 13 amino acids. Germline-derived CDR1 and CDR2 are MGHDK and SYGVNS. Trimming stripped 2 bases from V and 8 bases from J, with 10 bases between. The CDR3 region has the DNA TGTGCCAGCAGTGAACCCCTCTCGGATGAGCAGTTCTTC. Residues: CASSEPLSDEQFF.

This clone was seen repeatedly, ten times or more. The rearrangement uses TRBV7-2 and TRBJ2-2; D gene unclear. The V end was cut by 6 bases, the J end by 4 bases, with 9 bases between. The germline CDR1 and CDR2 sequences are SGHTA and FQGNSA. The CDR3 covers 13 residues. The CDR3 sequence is CASRYTSTGELFF. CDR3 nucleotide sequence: TGTGCCAGCAGATACACAAGCACCGGGGAGCTGTTTTTT.

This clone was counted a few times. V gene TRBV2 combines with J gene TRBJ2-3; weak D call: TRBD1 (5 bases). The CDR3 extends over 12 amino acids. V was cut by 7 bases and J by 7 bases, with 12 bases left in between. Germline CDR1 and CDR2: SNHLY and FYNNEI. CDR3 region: CASTKQDNTQYF. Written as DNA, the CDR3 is TGTGCCAGCACTAAACAGGATAATACGCAGTATTTT.

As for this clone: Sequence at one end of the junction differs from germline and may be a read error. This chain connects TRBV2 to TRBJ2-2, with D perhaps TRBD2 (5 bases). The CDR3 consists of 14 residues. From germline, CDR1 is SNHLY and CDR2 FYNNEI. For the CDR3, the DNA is TGTGCCAGCACCGGGAAAGGATACACCGGGGAGCCGTTTTTT. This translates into CASTGKGYTGEPFF.

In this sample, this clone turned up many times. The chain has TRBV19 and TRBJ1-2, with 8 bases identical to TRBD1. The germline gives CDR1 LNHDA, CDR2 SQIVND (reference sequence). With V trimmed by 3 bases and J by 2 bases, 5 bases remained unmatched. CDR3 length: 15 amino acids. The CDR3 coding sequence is TGTGCCAGTAGTATTGTGGACAGGGTGAACTATGGCTACACCTTC. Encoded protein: CASSIVDRVNYGYTF.

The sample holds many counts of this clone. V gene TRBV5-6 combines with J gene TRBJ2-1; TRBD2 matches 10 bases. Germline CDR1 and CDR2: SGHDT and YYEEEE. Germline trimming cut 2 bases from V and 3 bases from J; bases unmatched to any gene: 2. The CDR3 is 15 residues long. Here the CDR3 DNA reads TGTGCCAGCAGCTTAGGACTAGCGGACTACAATGAGCAGTTCTTC. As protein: CASSLGLADYNEQFF.

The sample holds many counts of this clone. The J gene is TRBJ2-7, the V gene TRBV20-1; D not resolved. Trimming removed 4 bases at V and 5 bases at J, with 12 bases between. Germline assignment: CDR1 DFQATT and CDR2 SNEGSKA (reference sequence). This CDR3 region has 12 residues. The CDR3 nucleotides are TGCAGTGCTATCTCCGGTTGGAACGAGCAGTACTTC. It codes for CSAISGWNEQYF.

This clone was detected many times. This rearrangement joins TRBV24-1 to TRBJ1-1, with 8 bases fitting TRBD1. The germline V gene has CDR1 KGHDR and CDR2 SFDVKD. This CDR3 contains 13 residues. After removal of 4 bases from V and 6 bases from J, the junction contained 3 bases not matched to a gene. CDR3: CATSDEQGAEAFF. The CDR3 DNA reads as TGTGCCACCAGTGACGAACAGGGGGCTGAAGCTTTCTTT.

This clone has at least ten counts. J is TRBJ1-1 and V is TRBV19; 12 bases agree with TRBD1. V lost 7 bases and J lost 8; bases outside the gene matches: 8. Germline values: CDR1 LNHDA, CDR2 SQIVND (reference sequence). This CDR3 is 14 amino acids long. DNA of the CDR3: TGTGCCAGTAAGATGGGACAGGGGGCGGAAGAAGCTTTCTTT. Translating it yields CASKMGQGAEEAFF. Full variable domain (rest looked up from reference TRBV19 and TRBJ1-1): DGGITQSPKYLFRKEGQNVTLSCEQNLNHDAMYWYRQDPGQGLRLIYYSQIVNDFQKGDIAEGYSVSREKKESFPLTVTSAQKNPTAFYLCASKMGQGAEEAFFGQGTRLTVV.

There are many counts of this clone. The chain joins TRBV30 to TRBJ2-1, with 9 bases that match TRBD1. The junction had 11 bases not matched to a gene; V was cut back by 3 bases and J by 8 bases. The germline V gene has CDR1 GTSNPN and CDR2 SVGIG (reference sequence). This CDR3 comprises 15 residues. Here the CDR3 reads CAWSVGTGFLHEQFF. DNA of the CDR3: TGTGCCTGGAGCGTAGGGACAGGGTTTCTCCATGAGCAGTTCTTC.